This T cell receptor (beta chain) was retrieved from a study of CXCR3-negative and CXCR3-positive naive CD8 T cells. Each TRB cDNA library was prepared by 5' RACE (with UMI labels). From the 5' RACE reads, TCRdb lists one entry per CDR3 protein and no DNA. Here the sample table reports about 120,000 distinct CDR3 sequences. The CDR3 totals 15 residues. Germline CDR1 reads SGHNT; CDR2 reads YYREEE (reference sequence). V and J are TRBV5-4 and TRBJ2-2; the TCRdb call, TRBD1, lacks DNA for checking. The source material was naive CXCR3- CD8+ T cells from blood. As to subset: CD45RO-CCR7+CD27+CD95- naive CD8+ T cells lacking CXCR3 (TNR3-). This TCR was recovered from a human donor in good health. Some clones in this sample may be carry-over from other donors' samples. The CDR3 region is CASSLVPGGIGELFF.